This record concerns one TCR beta chain sequence. What it binds is unknown. Reverse transcription of all isolated RNA meant that expressed TCRB transcripts were sequenced. TCRdb's copy holds only in-frame clones and misses some; the assay was immunoSEQ multiplex PCR. The sample records 200,000 to 250,000 clones, about a sixth being singletons. Via CD45RO/CCR7/CD25/CD127/CD95/CD27, cells of the CD4+ naive, central memory, regulatory and stem cell-like memory subsets were sorted. This sample is drawn from a study of beta chain features in type 1 diabetes. At the level of the study: There was similarity between patients and healthy donors in age, gender and cell yields. Findings of the study overall: Diminished insertions and augmented deletions at VDJ junctions characterized type 1 diabetes patients. Shortening that was moderate but significant affected the TCRB CDR3s of Type 1 diabetes patients in all four CD4+ subsets.

The germline gives CDR1 MDHEN, CDR2 SYDVKM. The CDR3 loop spans 14 amino acids. V was trimmed by 3 bases and J by 6 bases, leaving 11 bases between them. Source material: naive CD4+ T cells from blood. The chain joins TRBV28 to TRBJ1-4, with D possibly TRBD1 on 6 matching bases. The receptor was derived from a man aged 25 to 40 with type 1 diabetes. CDR3 bases: TGTGCCAGCAGTTTCGGGGGCTCGGATGAAAAACTGTTTTTT. This gives the protein CASSFGGSDEKLFF.